Listed below are T cell receptor beta chains from one sample, sequenced in a study of blood T cell repertoires in COVID-19. The repertoire was sequenced with immunoSEQ multiplex PCR; TCRdb's copy has only in-frame clones and lacks some. The data hold about 300,000 clones, with approximately 82% observed a single time. What was sequenced was peripheral blood. These receptors came from a woman aged 50 to 65 with acute or convalescent COVID-19. Each CDR3 is given without its conserved first and last residue.

V	J	CDR3
TRBV7-8	TRBJ2-3	ASTTLAGGSDTQY
TRBV6-5	TRBJ1-4	ASSYSSLDRAKLF
TRBV3-1/TRBV3-2	TRBJ1-6	ASSQRGYNSPLH
TRBV2	TRBJ2-3	ASSYSLEDTQY
TRBV18	TRBJ2-3	ASSGSEDTQY
TRBV6-5	TRBJ2-7	ASSLEGIYEQY
TRBV12-3/TRBV12-4	TRBJ1-2	ASTREFRGYT
TRBV4-2	TRBJ2-2	ASSHLPGTSGAGELF
TRBV19	TRBJ1-4	ASSAQGTNEKLF
TRBV6-5	TRBJ1-1	ASRTDRDGTEAF
TRBV6-5	TRBJ1-1	ASILDGPYTEAF
TRBV19	TRBJ1-2	ATSTGTPTYGYT
TRBV27	TRBJ1-2	ASRLLSGQGSSGYT
TRBV5-1	TRBJ2-1	ASSRGQGAYNEQF
TRBV2	TRBJ2-1	ASSEDSGDNEQF
TRBV24-1	TRBJ2-3	ATSRGQGSTDTQY
TRBV20-1	TRBJ1-2	SASPQGGVYGYT
TRBV5-8	TRBJ2-1	ASRGQGVNNEQF
TRBV5-4	TRBJ1-1	ASSWPGQGNTEAF
TRBV6-6	TRBJ1-2	ASSSDTGGGYGYT
TRBV6-5	TRBJ1-2	ASSYGTGNYGYT
TRBV7-6	TRBJ1-2	ASSPGTGGRYYGYT
TRBV6-2/TRBV6-3	TRBJ2-7	ASSYGRLNEQY
TRBV7-2	TRBJ1-5	ASSLLSNQPQH
TRBV19	TRBJ1-1	ASSIRDRPEAF
TRBV5-1	TRBJ1-4	ASSLSTGVGEKLF
TRBV27	TRBJ2-3	ASIGPPASSTDTQY
TRBV5-1	TRBJ2-1	ASSLDRMTYNEQF
TRBV7-9	TRBJ2-2	ASSFQTNTGELF
TRBV9	TRBJ1-6	ASSVEGSGNSPLH
TRBV25-1	TRBJ1-6	ARRTGESLH
TRBV6-5	TRBJ2-7	ASSLTDSYEQY
TRBV30	TRBJ2-1	AWSFREEQF
TRBV14	TRBJ2-5	ASSLADLRATQY
TRBV13	TRBJ1-1	ASSLDRGAEAF
TRBV5-5	TRBJ2-3	ASSAGLAEPTDTQY
TRBV3-1/TRBV3-2	TRBJ2-4	ASSQARNLLAKNIQY
TRBV7-2	TRBJ1-2	ASSSRRGGGYGYT
TRBV25-1	TRBJ2-5	ASSDPPSGGETQY
TRBV5-1	TRBJ2-3	ASGTGQGTDTQY
TRBV5-1	TRBJ2-2	ASGPAGTGSTGELF
TRBV19	TRBJ2-5	ASSRTSGGSETQY
TRBV28	TRBJ1-1	ASSVVQGHLNTEAF
TRBV28	TRBJ2-7	ASGTGTDSYEQY
TRBV15	TRBJ1-1	ATSRWDSGRTEAF
TRBV2	TRBJ2-3	ASSELSSTDTQY
TRBV5-5	TRBJ2-3	ASSPGTGLPDTQY
TRBV18	TRBJ2-3	ASSPDQGTQY
TRBV3-1/TRBV3-2	TRBJ2-7	ASSLTLDREQY
TRBV11-2	TRBJ2-3	ASSYGTAGDTQY
TRBV25-1	TRBJ1-3	ASSEAGSGNTIY
TRBV7-2	TRBJ1-6	ASSLRTAGNSPLH
TRBV10-3	TRBJ1-2	AISESSTGDYGYT
TRBV7-9	TRBJ2-1	ASSLEGLAHEQF